The source of this TCR beta chain is a study of tumor-infiltrating lymphocytes in primary liver carcinoma. Study-wide context: The patient population consisted of men and women between 30 and 69 years of age. Roughly 3.5 to 7.13 million productive TCRbeta reads came from each sample, comparable across tissue types.

From germline, CDR1 is SGHKS and CDR2 YYEKEE (reference sequence). This CDR3 has 15 amino acids. For blood RNA, unsorted whole blood served as the source, and germline DNA was extracted too. Synthesis of TCR beta cDNA was carried out from 500 ng total RNA with a constant-region primer. Slightly modified ARM-PCR with three nested multiplex PCR rounds yielded TCR beta libraries. Primers for the first two PCR rounds were TRBV1-TRBV30 forward primers and a C-beta reverse primer (around 10 cycles per round). A single record per CDR3 protein comes from TCRdb applying MiXCR to the multiplex PCR reads. The sample has fewer than 350,000 distinct CDR3 sequences, roughly two thirds seen once. Study-level findings and limits: Without sorting, CD4+ versus CD8+ T cell repertoires were not compared. Pairs comparing tumor with adjacent tissue or blood overlapped less than pairs drawn from tumor regions.

On this clonotype itself: The antigen remains undetermined. The junction departs from germline at one end; a sequencing error may be responsible.

V gene TRBV5-5 combines with J gene TRBJ2-3, with unresolved D. Input material: peripheral blood. The TCR sequence derives from a man aged 40-49 years with primary liver carcinoma and hepatitis B virus infection. This CDR3 is CASTLEVSGTDTQYF. The CDR3 DNA reads as TGTGCCAGCACCTTGGAAGTTAGTGGCACAGATACGCAGTATTTT.